This TCR beta chain was identified during a study of T cells in Graves' hyperthyroidism and ophthalmopathy. RNA transcripts provided the source from which TCR beta CDR3 regions were amplified. During a first-round RT-PCR of the TCR CDR3, the HTBI primer set was used. From the multiplex PCR reads, TCRdb called clonotypes with MiXCR, one entry per CDR3 protein. The table lists under 600,000 distinct CDR3 sequences, roughly 15% of them singletons, with roughly 3.5% in the top ten. The germline V gene encodes CDR1 LGHNA and CDR2 YNFKEQ. Trimming took 6 bases from V and 0 from J; bases not matched to a gene: 13. The CDR3 spans 17 residues. Fresh peripheral blood, around 9.3 ml of it, supplied the PBMCs. Concerning this clonotype itself: Its antigen is still unknown.

Study-level results: Peripheral blood also featured most of the thyroid clonotypes expanded above 0.001. Ophthalmopathy was told apart from stable hyperthyroidism by a 13 V-J model.

V is TRBV4-2 and J is TRBJ2-7, with TRBD2 matching over 8 bases. The sequenced sample was blood. This sequence was found in a woman in her forties with Graves' ophthalmopathy. CDR3 DNA sequence: TGTGCCAGCAGTGGAACGGTAACTAGCGGAGCCTCCTACGAGCAGTACTTC. Its protein product is CASSGTVTSGASYEQYF.